These 30 T cell receptor beta chains were all obtained from the same sample, sequenced in a study of cytomegalovirus exposure and HLA in healthy donors. This PCR relied on a set of 60 Vbeta primers and 13 Jbeta primers. Produced via immunoSEQ multiplex PCR; TCRdb's table is partial and in-frame only. The sample has roughly 170,000 clones; 84% are singletons. Sequenced input: PBMCs. These receptors were obtained from a man younger than 45 in good health and CMV-seronegative.

A single count supports this clone. This sequence joins TRBV30 and TRBJ1-5; a weak D match, TRBD1 (5 bases). Trimming pared 1 base from V and 4 bases from J, leaving 8 bases between. CDR3 length: 13 residues. Germline loops: CDR1 GTSNPN, CDR2 SVGIG (reference sequence). In DNA form, the CDR3 reads TGTGCCTGGAGTGATCAGGGAAATCAGCCCCAGCATTTT. This sequence encodes CAWSDQGNQPQHF.

The CDR3 DNA is TGTGCCAGCTCACCGAGGGAAGGAATGAACACTGAAGCTTTCTTT. Translation gives CASSPREGMNTEAFF. This chain links TRBV18 with TRBJ1-1; no clear D. Trimming pared 3 bases from V and 0 bases from J, leaving 11 bases between. From germline, CDR1 is KGHSH and CDR2 LQKENI. There are 15 residues in the CDR3.

V is TRBV18 and J is TRBJ1-5; 10 positions agree with TRBD1. The CDR3 runs to 14 residues. Losses at the gene ends were 3 bases for V and 4 bases for J; bases not matched to a gene: 0. Looked up from germline, CDR1 is KGHSH and CDR2 is LQKENI. In nucleotides, the CDR3 is TGTGCCAGCTCACCGGACAGGGGGAATCAGCCCCAGCATTTT. Its translation is CASSPDRGNQPQHF.

The chain carries TRBV7-2 and TRBJ2-3, with a weak D call TRBD2 (7 bases). Trimming stripped 2 bases from V and 0 bases from J, with 9 bases between. CDR3 length: 15 residues. Germline V lookup: CDR1 SGHTA, CDR2 FQGNSA. CDR3 amino acids: CASSLRGASTDTQYF. The CDR3 nucleotides read TGTGCCAGCAGCTTACGGGGGGCAAGCACAGATACGCAGTATTTT.

The chain is built from TRBV13 and TRBJ2-3, with 9 bases that match TRBD2. The V gene's germline CDR1 is PRHDT and CDR2 FYEKMQ (reference sequence). The CDR3 is 19 amino acids. J lost 0 bases, V lost 5 bases, and 15 bases had no gene match. Here the CDR3 DNA reads TGTGCCAGCAGCATATCGGGGCTAGCGGGACCAAGAAGCACAGATACGCAGTATTTT. Its translation: CASSISGLAGPRSTDTQYF.

This clone was seen only once. V and J are TRBV19 and TRBJ1-2, with 9 bases that match TRBD1. V lost 0 bases to trimming and J lost 6 bases; unmatched junction nucleotides: 5. Germline lookup yields CDR1 LNHDA and CDR2 SQIVND (reference sequence). The CDR3 covers 15 residues. In DNA form, the CDR3 reads TGTGCCAGTAGTATAGACTCGGGACAGGGAAATGGCTACACCTTC. This sequence encodes CASSIDSGQGNGYTF.

This sequence joins TRBV19 and TRBJ1-2; D possibly corresponds to TRBD1 (5 bases). This CDR3 spans 14 amino acids. CDR1 is LNHDA and CDR2 is SQIVND in the germline V gene (reference sequence). The germline V and J ends were trimmed by 2 bases and 6 bases, with 13 bases remaining between them. CDR3 sequence reads: CASSIKVTVDGYTF. The CDR3 bases are TGTGCCAGTAGTATAAAGGTGACAGTCGATGGCTACACCTTC. The entire variable domain, with the rest obtained from reference TRBV19 and TRBJ1-2, is as follows: DGGITQSPKYLFRKEGQNVTLSCEQNLNHDAMYWYRQDPGQGLRLIYYSQIVNDFQKGDIAEGYSVSREKKESFPLTVTSAQKNPTAFYLCASSIKVTVDGYTFGSGTRLTVV.

The chain combines TRBV6-1 with TRBJ1-4, with a weak D call TRBD1 (6 bases). The germline CDR1 and CDR2 sequences are MNHNS and SASEGT. V lost 7 bases to trimming and J lost 7 bases, with 13 bases between them. The length of the CDR3 is 13 residues. CDR3 coding DNA: TGTGCCAGCAATAGACAGGTTACTGAAAAACTGTTTTTT. This gives the protein CASNRQVTEKLFF.

This clone was seen only a few times. The V call is TRBV19, the J call TRBJ1-5, with D possibly TRBD1 on 5 matching bases. The CDR3 loop spans 14 amino acids. CDR1 is LNHDA and CDR2 is SQIVND in the germline V gene (reference sequence). V was trimmed by 7 bases and J by 7 bases, leaving 17 bases between them. CDR3 loop: CASTEGERGQPQHF. The DNA for the CDR3 is TGTGCCAGTACTGAGGGTGAGCGGGGCCAGCCCCAGCATTTT.

The chain combines TRBV4-2 with TRBJ2-7; 7 positions match TRBD2. The CDR3 is made up of 15 amino acids. With 4 bases clipped from V and 1 base from J, the junction kept 7 bases outside the gene matches. The V gene's germline CDR1 is LGHNA and CDR2 YNFKEQ. Here the CDR3 reads CASSRTAGLSYEQYF. The CDR3 DNA is TGTGCCAGCAGCCGTACGGCGGGACTATCCTACGAGCAGTACTTC.

In DNA form, the CDR3 reads TGTGCCAGCAGCTTCCGGGACAGCCCAACAGATACGCAGTATTTT. Translated: CASSFRDSPTDTQYF. The chain couples TRBV11-3 to TRBJ2-3; the match to TRBD1 covers 7 bases. The CDR3 sequence is 15 residues long. The V segment lost 3 bases and the J segment 3 bases; nucleotides outside the gene matches: 6. Germline assignment: CDR1 SGHNT and CDR2 YENEEA.

V and J are TRBV6-5 and TRBJ2-3; 8 bases agree with TRBD2. Germline V lookup: CDR1 MNHEY, CDR2 SVGAGI. Trimming at V came to 2 bases and at J to 4 bases, leaving 8 bases not matched to a gene. The CDR3 covers 16 residues. As DNA, the CDR3 is TGTGCCAGCAGTTACGGAGCGGGAGTAGGCGCAGATACGCAGTATTTT. Encoded protein: CASSYGAGVGADTQYF.

J is TRBJ1-1 and V is TRBV4-2; D not resolved. V was pared by 0 bases and J by 7 bases, with 15 bases between. Germline V CDR1 and CDR2: LGHNA, YNFKEQ. CDR3 length: 15 residues. The CDR3 sequence: CASSQDPSLVREAFF. In DNA, the CDR3 is TGTGCCAGCAGCCAAGATCCTTCATTGGTGCGTGAAGCTTTCTTT.

The chain uses TRBV4-3 and TRBJ1-5; 9 nucleotides align to TRBD1. J lost 0 bases, V lost 5 bases, and 2 bases had no gene match. This CDR3 has 15 residues. Germline CDR1 LGHNA, CDR2 YSLEER. The CDR3: CASSTDRGSNQPQHF. CDR3 DNA sequence: TGCGCCAGCAGCACGGACAGGGGTAGCAATCAGCCCCAGCATTTT.

This chain uses TRBV11-2 with TRBJ2-5; TRBD1 might be the D (5 bases). CDR1 and CDR2 from the germline V gene are SGHAT and FQNNGV. With 5 bases removed from V and 1 base from J, the gap between germline ends came to 11 bases. The CDR3 is 14 residues long. The CDR3 loop is CASSQGGVQETQYF. In DNA, the CDR3 is TGTGCCAGCAGCCAGGGTGGGGTCCAAGAGACCCAGTACTTC.

CDR3 coding DNA: TGTGCCAGCAGCTTATCGAGTTTCTCCTACGAGCAGTACTTC. Translation gives CASSLSSFSYEQYF. The chain links TRBV11-2 to TRBJ2-7, with D uncertain. CDR1 and CDR2 from the germline V gene are SGHAT and FQNNGV. This CDR3 is 14 amino acids long. With 2 bases removed from V and 0 bases from J, the gap between germline ends came to 8 bases.

The rearrangement links TRBV5-4 to TRBJ2-7; perhaps TRBD2 as D (6 bases). The germline V gene has CDR1 SGHNT and CDR2 YYREEE (reference sequence). There are 15 residues in the CDR3. The ends were cut back, 0 bases at V and 2 bases at J, with 12 bases in the middle. The CDR3 bases are TGTGCCAGCAGCTTGGCTAAGGCGGGACCCTACGAGCAGTACTTC. It translates to CASSLAKAGPYEQYF.

CDR3 DNA sequence: TGTGCCAGCAGCTTCGACCGGAGGGAAAAACTGTTTTTT. This sequence encodes CASSFDRREKLFF. The J gene is TRBJ1-4, the V gene TRBV7-8; D gene unclear. V lost 3 bases, J lost 8 bases, and 10 bases lay in between. Germline V gives CDR1 SGHVS, CDR2 FQNEAQ. This CDR3 is 13 amino acids long.

This chain connects TRBV15 to TRBJ2-3; D is possibly TRBD2 (5 bases). The ends were cut back, 3 bases at V and 3 bases at J, with 19 bases in the middle. Germline V gives CDR1 LNHNV, CDR2 YYDKDF (reference sequence). The CDR3 loop spans 17 amino acids. CDR3 loop: CATSRAFRGQTTDTQYF. In DNA form, the CDR3 reads TGTGCCACCAGCAGGGCTTTTCGGGGTCAAACTACAGATACGCAGTATTTT.

In regard to this clone: The sample contains more than one DNA sequence encoding this CDR3. J is TRBJ2-2 and V is TRBV6-1; TRBD2 aligns across 11 bases. The CDR3 has 15 amino acids. In germline, CDR1 is MNHNS, CDR2 SASEGT. The J segment lost 2 bases and the V segment lost 6 bases, leaving 2 bases of the junction unmatched. CDR3 amino acids: CASSGLAGNTGELFF. The CDR3, as DNA: TGTGCCAGCAGCGGACTAGCGGGCAACACCGGGGAGCTGTTTTTT.

The chain uses TRBV11-2 and TRBJ1-6; 8 nucleotides line up with TRBD1. V dropped 4 bases and J dropped 8; count of bases not matched to a gene: 7. The CDR3 has 15 residues. Germline CDR1 is SGHAT and CDR2 is FQNNGV. The DNA of the CDR3 is TGTGCCAGCAGCTCTTCCCAGGGGGCGTATTCACCCCTCCACTTT. Translation: CASSSSQGAYSPLHF. The full variable domain, in which reference TRBV11-2 and TRBJ1-6 provide the parts outside the CDR3, is EAGVAQSPRYKIIEKRQSVAFWCNPISGHATLYWYQQILGQGPKLLIQFQNNGVVDDSQLPKDRFSAERLKGVDSTLKIQPAKLEDSAVYLCASSSSQGAYSPLHFGNGTRLTVT.

This rearrangement joins TRBV6-1 to TRBJ1-6; no clear D. V was pared by 1 base and J by 6 bases, with 19 bases between. Looked up from germline, CDR1 is MNHNS and CDR2 is SASEGT. CDR3 length equals 18 residues. The CDR3 DNA reads as TGTGCCAGCAGTGAAGAGGAGTGGCGAGCCTACTTTAATTCACCCCTCCACTTT. Protein product: CASSEEEWRAYFNSPLHF.

V and J are TRBV5-4 and TRBJ2-2, with a possible D match to TRBD1 (6 bases). The CDR3 loop spans 14 amino acids. Germline CDR1 reads SGHNT; CDR2 reads YYREEE (reference sequence). The V and J ends lost 1 base and 7 bases respectively, with 11 bases between them. Here the CDR3 DNA reads TGTGCCAGCAGCTTGCTGGGGGCAAACGGGGAGCTGTTTTTT. Translation gives CASSLLGANGELFF.

The chain combines TRBV6-4 with TRBJ2-1; D may be TRBD2 (5 bases). Germline lookup yields CDR1 MRHNA and CDR2 SNTAGT. Trimming removed 6 bases from V and 7 bases from J, with 19 bases in between. The CDR3 spans 15 residues. DNA for the CDR3: TGTGCCAGCAGGGCCACCCCACTAGGGTTGAATGAGCAGTTCTTC. It translates to CASRATPLGLNEQFF.

In this sample, this clone turned up a few times. The V and J genes are TRBV5-6 and TRBJ1-6; 8 nucleotides line up with TRBD1. V trimming: 7 bases; J trimming: 9 bases; junction bases outside the gene matches: 6. CDR1 and CDR2 (germline): SGHDT, YYEEEE. The length of the CDR3 is 13 residues. CDR3 DNA: TGTGCCAGCGCAGGACAGGGTGCTTCACCCCTCCACTTT. This encodes CASAGQGASPLHF.

In its sample, this clone was seen a few times. The chain carries TRBV7-9 and TRBJ2-2; D perhaps matches TRBD1 (6 bases). Trimming left V 6 bases short and J 0 bases short, with 11 bases between. The germline CDR1 and CDR2 sequences are SEHNR and FQNEAQ (reference sequence). CDR3 length: 15 amino acids. The CDR3 region is CASSQGLPNTGELFF. The CDR3 bases are TGTGCCAGCAGTCAGGGGCTCCCGAACACCGGGGAGCTGTTTTTT. Full variable domain (outside the CDR3, taken from reference TRBV7-9 and TRBJ2-2): DTGVSQNPRHKITKRGQNVTFRCDPISEHNRLYWYRQTLGQGPEFLTYFQNEAQLEKSRLLSDRFSAERPKGSFSTLEIQRTEQGDSAMYLCASSQGLPNTGELFFGEGSRLTVL.

The chain employs TRBV5-4 and TRBJ2-5, with 7 bases fitting TRBD1. With 5 bases clipped from V and 1 base from J, the junction kept 8 bases outside the gene matches. This CDR3 comprises 15 residues. Germline lookup yields CDR1 SGHNT and CDR2 YYREEE (reference sequence). The CDR3 DNA sequence: TGTGCCAGCAGAAACGGGGCAGGGGGCCAAGAGACCCAGTACTTC. It codes for CASRNGAGGQETQYF. Drawing the rest from reference TRBV5-4 and TRBJ2-5, the complete variable domain is ETGVTQSPTHLIKTRGQQVTLRCSSQSGHNTVSWYQQALGQGPQFIFQYYREEENGRGNFPPRFSGLQFPNYSSELNVNALELDDSALYLCASRNGAGGQETQYFGPGTRLLVL.

This chain links TRBV30 with TRBJ2-1, with a tentative D call TRBD2 (5 bases). The CDR3 is 14 amino acids. Trimming took 4 bases from V and 0 from J, leaving 10 bases between them. Germline-derived CDR1 and CDR2 are GTSNPN and SVGIG (reference sequence). CDR3 amino acids: CAWTSDFSYNEQFF. CDR3 in DNA: TGTGCCTGGACTTCGGACTTCTCCTACAATGAGCAGTTCTTC.

The rearrangement links TRBV10-3 to TRBJ2-7, with 7 positions matching TRBD1. V lost 3 bases to trimming and J lost 2 bases; unmatched junction nucleotides: 13. CDR1 is ENHRY and CDR2 is SYGVKD in the germline V gene. The CDR3 covers 17 residues. CDR3 loop: CAISDPGWGQTTYEQYF. In DNA form, the CDR3 reads TGTGCCATCAGTGACCCGGGGTGGGGACAGACCACCTACGAGCAGTACTTC.

The chain combines TRBV2 with TRBJ2-2, with D maybe TRBD2 (5 bases). The V end was cut by 10 bases, the J end by 3 bases, with 9 bases between. The CDR3 is 12 amino acids. Germline V gene lookup returns CDR1 SNHLY and CDR2 FYNNEI. CDR3 residues: CATVEDTGELFF. Here the CDR3 DNA reads TGTGCCACCGTGGAGGACACCGGGGAGCTGTTTTTT.